Shown below are 22 T cell receptor beta chains from a single sample sequenced in a study of OX40 agonist ivuxolimab in advanced cancers. Some clones are missing from TCRdb's copy, which holds only in-frame ones; the method was immunoSEQ multiplex PCR. The table shows 35,000 to 45,000 clones, with around 80% occurring only once. Sequencing used CD4+ or CD8+ T cells sorted from blood, obtained in a trial of the OX40 agonist ivuxolimab. Receptors originate from an adult with an advanced solid tumor such as melanoma, head and neck, liver or kidney cancer.

This CDR3 reads CASRDRELGDPFF. In nucleotides, the CDR3 is TGCGCCAGCAGGGACCGGGAACTGGGCGATCCTTTCTTT. V is TRBV10-2 and J is TRBJ1-1; D unresolved. The germline V and J ends were trimmed by 6 bases and 12 bases, with 20 bases remaining between them. The CDR3 loop spans 13 amino acids. Germline CDR1 reads WSHSY; CDR2 reads SAAADI.

This clone was observed a single time. The gene calls are TRBV10-3 and TRBJ2-3, with 8 bases identical to TRBD2. The germline gives CDR1 ENHRY, CDR2 SYGVKD. Losses at the gene ends were 3 bases for V and 0 bases for J; bases not matched to a gene: 2. The CDR3 totals 15 residues. CDR3 nucleotide sequence: TGTGCCATCAGTGATAGCGGGGCTAGCACAGATACGCAGTATTTT. Protein product: CAISDSGASTDTQYF.

The rearrangement uses TRBV7-2 and TRBJ1-1, with D possibly TRBD1 on 5 matching bases. This CDR3 contains 14 residues. CDR1 and CDR2 (germline): SGHTA, FQGNSA. V dropped 4 bases and J dropped 6 bases, with 15 bases sitting between them. DNA for the CDR3: TGTGCCAGCAGCTGGCAGGGTGGGCAGGCTGAAGCTTTCTTT. This translates into CASSWQGGQAEAFF.

The chain uses TRBV19 and TRBJ2-1; 7 positions agree with TRBD2. V gave up 6 bases and J gave up 0 bases; unmatched junction bases: 5. Germline loops: CDR1 LNHDA, CDR2 SQIVND (reference sequence). The CDR3 length is 15 residues. CDR3 loop: CASRLAVNSYNEQFF. Written as DNA, the CDR3 is TGTGCCAGTAGGCTAGCGGTTAACTCCTACAATGAGCAGTTCTTC. The entire variable domain, with the rest obtained from reference TRBV19 and TRBJ2-1, is as follows: DGGITQSPKYLFRKEGQNVTLSCEQNLNHDAMYWYRQDPGQGLRLIYYSQIVNDFQKGDIAEGYSVSREKKESFPLTVTSAQKNPTAFYLCASRLAVNSYNEQFFGPGTRLTVL.

This clone was counted a few times. The chain couples TRBV19 to TRBJ2-7; 8 positions agree with TRBD1. Germline CDR1 is LNHDA and CDR2 is SQIVND (reference sequence). Losses at the gene ends were 6 bases for V and 4 bases for J; bases not matched to a gene: 8. CDR3 length: 14 residues. This CDR3 is CASSQPGQVYEQYF. CDR3 nucleotides: TGTGCCAGTAGCCAACCGGGACAGGTTTACGAGCAGTACTTC.

The rearrangement uses TRBV11-2 and TRBJ2-6, with D possibly TRBD1 on 6 matching bases. The CDR3 consists of 19 residues. Germline V gene sequence: CDR1 SGHAT, CDR2 FQNNGV. Deletions cut 5 bases from V and 2 bases from J, with 22 bases between. In nucleotides, the CDR3 is TGTGCCAGCAGCCACCCCTTTTTTCGACAGGCCCCTGGGGCCAACGTCCTGACTTTC. This encodes CASSHPFFRQAPGANVLTF. The full variable domain, in which reference TRBV11-2 and TRBJ2-6 provide the parts outside the CDR3, is EAGVAQSPRYKIIEKRQSVAFWCNPISGHATLYWYQQILGQGPKLLIQFQNNGVVDDSQLPKDRFSAERLKGVDSTLKIQPAKLEDSAVYLCASSHPFFRQAPGANVLTFGAGSRLTVL.

The CDR3 loop is CASSATDTQYF. The CDR3 region has the DNA TGTGCCAGCTCAGCCACAGATACGCAGTATTTT. The rearrangement joins TRBV18 to TRBJ2-3; no reliable D call. The CDR3 extends over 11 amino acids. The ends were cut back, 5 bases at V and 2 bases at J, with 2 bases in the middle. Germline CDR1 KGHSH, CDR2 LQKENI. The full variable domain, with the rest looked up from reference TRBV18 and TRBJ2-3, is NAGVMQNPRHLVRRRGQEARLRCSPMKGHSHVYWYRQLPEEGLKFMVYLQKENIIDESGMPKERFSAEFPKEGPSILRIQQVVRGDSAAYFCASSATDTQYFGPGTRLTVL.

This sequence joins TRBV9 and TRBJ2-3; D remains ambiguous. The CDR3 is made up of 13 amino acids. Per the germline V gene, CDR1 is SGDLS and CDR2 is YYNGEE. V lost 1 base and J 4 bases, leaving 7 bases between the germline ends. This chain's CDR3 is CASSVRYADTQYF. CDR3 bases: TGTGCCAGCAGCGTAAGGTATGCAGATACGCAGTATTTT.

This clone occurred a few times. V usage is TRBV13 and J usage is TRBJ2-3; D gene unclear. Trimming removed 8 bases from V and 1 base from J, with 10 bases in between. Germline V gene sequence: CDR1 PRHDT, CDR2 FYEKMQ (reference sequence). This CDR3 has 13 residues. The CDR3 reads CASLVRGTDTQYF. The DNA of the CDR3 is TGTGCCAGCCTTGTCCGAGGCACAGATACGCAGTATTTT.

By its share, this clone is medium-sized. The chain recombines TRBV27 with TRBJ2-7; possibly TRBD2 for D (5 bases). The CDR3 is made up of 15 amino acids. Trimming shortened V by 0 bases and J by 0 bases, and 9 bases separated the two germline ends. The germline V gene has CDR1 MNHEY and CDR2 SMNVEV (reference sequence). The CDR3 loop is CASSLSSVSSYEQYF. For the CDR3, the DNA is TGTGCCAGCAGTTTATCTAGCGTCAGCTCCTACGAGCAGTACTTC.

The chain combines TRBV28 with TRBJ2-1; 9 bases align to TRBD2. Germline loops: CDR1 MDHEN, CDR2 SYDVKM. The CDR3 length is 15 residues. The trim removed 5 bases at V and 2 bases at J, leaving 4 bases unmatched. The CDR3 nucleotides are TGTGCCAGCAGTCCTTGGACTAGCGCCTACAATGAGCAGTTCTTC. This translates into CASSPWTSAYNEQFF.

Here the CDR3 DNA reads TGTGCCAGCAGCCCGGGGACGACCTACACCTTC. Translating gives CASSPGTTYTF. The V call is TRBV5-4, the J call TRBJ1-2, with D possibly TRBD1 on 5 matching bases. From germline, CDR1 is SGHNT and CDR2 YYREEE (reference sequence). Trimming left V 4 bases short and J 10 bases short, with 11 bases between. The CDR3 extends over 11 amino acids. Full variable domain (outside the CDR3, taken from reference TRBV5-4 and TRBJ1-2): ETGVTQSPTHLIKTRGQQVTLRCSSQSGHNTVSWYQQALGQGPQFIFQYYREEENGRGNFPPRFSGLQFPNYSSELNVNALELDDSALYLCASSPGTTYTFGSGTRLTVV.

This clone was observed a handful of times. V usage is TRBV10-2 and J usage is TRBJ2-7; D remains unclear. Per the germline V gene, CDR1 is WSHSY and CDR2 is SAAADI. The V end lost 4 bases, the J end lost 2 bases, and 6 bases lay between the germline ends. This CDR3 spans 12 amino acids. For the CDR3, the DNA is TGCGCCAGCAGTGGTGCGGCCTACGAGCAGTACTTC. This translates into CASSGAAYEQYF.

This chain connects TRBV7-9 to TRBJ2-5; tentative D call: TRBD2 (5 bases). The end of the DNA is better explained by TRBJ2-7, so the J call may be wrong. The germline V gene has CDR1 SEHNR and CDR2 FQNEAQ (reference sequence). CDR3 length: 13 residues. CDR3 nucleotides: TGTGCCAGCAGCTTAGCCGGGGCCTACGAGCAGTACTTC. Translation: CASSLAGAYEQYF.

The V call is TRBV6-5, the J call TRBJ2-2; D ambiguous. The ends were cut back, 0 bases at V and 6 bases at J, with 5 bases in the middle. This CDR3 comprises 13 residues. Germline V gives CDR1 MNHEY, CDR2 SVGAGI. The CDR3 loop reads CASSYSVSGELFF. CDR3 coding DNA: TGTGCCAGCAGTTACTCGGTCTCCGGGGAGCTGTTTTTT.

J is TRBJ2-5 and V is TRBV11-2; TRBD2 matches at 10 bases. This CDR3 has 16 residues. The V segment lost 5 bases and the J segment 2 bases; nucleotides outside the gene matches: 8. Germline V gives CDR1 SGHAT, CDR2 FQNNGV. The CDR3 bases are TGTGCCAGCAGCCCAGTAGCGGGAGGAAAACAAGAGACCCAGTACTTC. This codes for CASSPVAGGKQETQYF.

V gene TRBV7-9 combines with J gene TRBJ2-5, with 7 nucleotides matching TRBD1. This CDR3 is built from 15 residues. Germline CDR1 is SEHNR and CDR2 is FQNEAQ (reference sequence). V shed 5 bases, J shed 2 bases, and the junction held 8 bases outside the gene matches. The CDR3 bases are TGTGCCAGCAGCCGCTCCCGGGACAGTCAAGAGACCCAGTACTTC. Translated: CASSRSRDSQETQYF. Complete variable domain (other parts from reference TRBV7-9 and TRBJ2-5): DTGVSQNPRHKITKRGQNVTFRCDPISEHNRLYWYRQTLGQGPEFLTYFQNEAQLEKSRLLSDRFSAERPKGSFSTLEIQRTEQGDSAMYLCASSRSRDSQETQYFGPGTRLLVL.

V is TRBV2 and J is TRBJ2-3, with D possibly TRBD2 on 5 matching bases. CDR1 and CDR2 from the germline V gene are SNHLY and FYNNEI. V was cut by 5 bases and J by 5 bases, with 14 bases left in between. The CDR3 has 14 amino acids. CDR3 protein: CASSRSGRVDTQYF. In DNA form, the CDR3 reads TGTGCCAGCAGTCGTAGTGGGAGAGTAGATACGCAGTATTTT.

This sequence joins TRBV5-1 and TRBJ2-1; 15 bases are shared with TRBD2. V was pared by 3 bases and J by 10 bases, with 8 bases of the junction left unmatched. CDR1 and CDR2 from the germline V gene are SGHRS and YFSETQ. This CDR3 region has 16 residues. The CDR3 region has the DNA TGCGCCAGCAGCTCCACCCCCGGGACTAGCGGGAGGGAGCAGTTCTTC. Amino acid sequence: CASSSTPGTSGREQFF.

In this sample, this clone turned up once. J is TRBJ2-3 and V is TRBV9, with TRBD2 as a possible D gene (6 bases). The CDR3 runs to 16 residues. With 0 bases removed from V and 0 bases from J, the gap between germline ends came to 11 bases. The germline CDR1 and CDR2 sequences are SGDLS and YYNGEE. The DNA of the CDR3 is TGTGCCAGCAGCGTAGCTAGAGGACTAAGCACAGATACGCAGTATTTT. Protein: CASSVARGLSTDTQYF.

This clone was observed a few times. V and J are TRBV5-1 and TRBJ1-1; D gene uncertain. The CDR3 runs 16 residues. The germline CDR1 and CDR2 sequences are SGHRS and YFSETQ. V lost 0 bases to trimming and J lost 1 base, with 13 bases between them. The CDR3 loop is CASSLARLGSNTEAFF. In DNA, the CDR3 is TGCGCCAGCAGCTTGGCCCGGTTGGGGTCGAACACTGAAGCTTTCTTT.

This clone was seen just once. The V call is TRBV6-5, the J call TRBJ2-7; 7 bases fit TRBD2. This CDR3 comprises 15 residues. The V gene end was trimmed by 6 bases and the J gene end by 0 bases; junction bases not matched to a gene: 8. The V gene's germline CDR1 is MNHEY and CDR2 SVGAGI. CDR3 amino acids: CASSPAGGSSYEQYF. In DNA form, the CDR3 reads TGTGCCAGCAGCCCCGCGGGCGGGAGCTCCTACGAGCAGTACTTC.